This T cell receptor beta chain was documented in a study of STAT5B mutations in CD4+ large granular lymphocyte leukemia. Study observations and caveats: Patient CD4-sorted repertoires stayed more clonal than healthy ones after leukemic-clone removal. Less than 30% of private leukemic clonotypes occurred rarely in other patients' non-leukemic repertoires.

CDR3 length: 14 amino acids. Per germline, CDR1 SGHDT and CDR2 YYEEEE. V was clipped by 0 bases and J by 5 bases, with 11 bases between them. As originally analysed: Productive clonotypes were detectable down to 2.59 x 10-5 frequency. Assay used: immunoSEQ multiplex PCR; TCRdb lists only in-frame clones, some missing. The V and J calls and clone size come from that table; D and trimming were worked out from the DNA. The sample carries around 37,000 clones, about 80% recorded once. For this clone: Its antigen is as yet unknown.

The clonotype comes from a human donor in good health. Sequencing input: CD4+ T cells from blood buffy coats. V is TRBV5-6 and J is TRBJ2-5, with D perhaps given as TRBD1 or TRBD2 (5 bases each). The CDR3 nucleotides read TGTGCCAGCAGCTTGGGTCCGGGGCCCGAGACCCAGTACTTC. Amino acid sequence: CASSLGPGPETQYF.